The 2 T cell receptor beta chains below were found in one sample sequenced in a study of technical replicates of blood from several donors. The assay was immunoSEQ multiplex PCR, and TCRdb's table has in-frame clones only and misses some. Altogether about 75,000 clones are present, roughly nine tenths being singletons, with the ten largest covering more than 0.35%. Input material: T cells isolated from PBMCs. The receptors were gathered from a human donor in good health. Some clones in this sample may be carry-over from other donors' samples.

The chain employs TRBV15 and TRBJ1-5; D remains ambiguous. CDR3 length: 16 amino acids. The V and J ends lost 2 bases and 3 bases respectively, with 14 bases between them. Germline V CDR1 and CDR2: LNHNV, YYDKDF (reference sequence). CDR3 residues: CATSRKPDGDNQPQHF. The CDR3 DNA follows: TGTGCCACCAGCAGAAAGCCAGACGGAGACAATCAGCCCCAGCATTTT.

CDR3 coding DNA: TGTGCCAGCAAAACTTCCCCTGTGAACACTGAAGCTTTCTTT. Residues: CASKTSPVNTEAFF. The chain combines TRBV6-5 with TRBJ1-1; D unresolved. The CDR3 totals 14 residues. The V and J ends lost 7 bases and 0 bases respectively, with 12 bases between them. Germline CDR1 reads MNHEY; CDR2 reads SVGAGI.